This T cell receptor (beta chain) was captured by sequencing in a study of shared clonotypes between healthy human individuals. Study-level results: Investigators expected sequencing depth to affect clonotype sharing among donors.

CD45RO-negative cells were positively selected for CCR7, leaving out terminally differentiated effector memory CD45RA+ cells. Nashville, Tennessee was home to all donors, who were Caucasian adults. The table lists this clone with a count of one. Its matching antigen is unknown. Genomic DNA from each subset was divided evenly over several immunoSEQ plates. TCRdb's copy holds only in-frame clones and misses some; the assay was immunoSEQ multiplex PCR. This sample has 1.5 million to 2.5 million clones, with just under 95% found just once. Germline V lookup: CDR1 SGDLS, CDR2 YYNGEE. V shed 0 bases, J shed 5 bases, and the junction held 7 bases outside the gene matches. The CDR3 is 15 residues long.

Sequencing input: naive CD8+ T cells sorted from blood. The receptor was isolated from a man between 18 and 29 years old in good health. The chain employs TRBV9 and TRBJ2-5; 7 bases map to TRBD2. The CDR3 sequence: CASSVGELAGETQYF. The CDR3, as DNA: TGTGCCAGCAGCGTAGGGGAATTAGCGGGTGAGACCCAGTACTTC.